This entry is about one T cell receptor (beta chain). Its matching antigen is unknown. People who had autoimmune disease history or systemic immunosuppression were excluded. Germline loops: CDR1 SGHRS, CDR2 YFSETQ. CDR3 length: 11 residues. V was cut by 5 bases and J by 2 bases, with 5 bases left in between. The data stem from a study of OX40 agonist ivuxolimab in advanced cancers. Study as a whole: Patients with prior anti-PD-1, anti-PD-L1 or anti-CTLA-4 therapy were eligible; about 41% had some. Study observations and caveats: On average, a greater number of expanded clones characterised CD8+ T cells relative to CD4+. The work left the antigen specificity of expanded peripheral T cells undetermined.

Method: immunoSEQ multiplex PCR; TCRdb's copy keeps in-frame clones and lacks some. The sample records some 30,000 clones, roughly four fifths being singletons. The sample consisted of CD4+ or CD8+ T cells sorted from blood, taken in a trial of the OX40 agonist ivuxolimab. This TCR was recovered from an adult with an advanced solid tumor such as melanoma, head and neck, liver or kidney cancer. The rearrangement uses TRBV5-1 and TRBJ2-7; D gene uncertain. CDR3 region: CASSTAYEQYF. The CDR3 DNA reads TGCGCCAGCAGTACGGCCTACGAGCAGTACTTC.